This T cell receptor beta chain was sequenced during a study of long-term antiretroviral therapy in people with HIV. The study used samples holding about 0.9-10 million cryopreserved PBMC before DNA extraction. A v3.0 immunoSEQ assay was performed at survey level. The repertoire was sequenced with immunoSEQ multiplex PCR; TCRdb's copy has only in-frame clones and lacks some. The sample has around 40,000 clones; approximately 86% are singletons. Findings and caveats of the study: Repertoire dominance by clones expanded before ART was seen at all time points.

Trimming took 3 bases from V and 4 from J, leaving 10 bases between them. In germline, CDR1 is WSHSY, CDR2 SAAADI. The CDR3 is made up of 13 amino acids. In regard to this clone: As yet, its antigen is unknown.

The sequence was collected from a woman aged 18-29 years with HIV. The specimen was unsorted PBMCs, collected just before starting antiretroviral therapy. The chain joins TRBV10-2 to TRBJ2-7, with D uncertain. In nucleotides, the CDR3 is TGCGCCAGCAGTGAAGTTCCCCGGTACGAGCAGTACTTC. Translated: CASSEVPRYEQYF.